This T cell receptor (beta chain) is drawn from a study of a mutant IDH1 vaccine in newly diagnosed glioma. The V and J ends lost 7 bases and 8 bases respectively, with 11 bases between them. The CDR3 runs 11 residues. CDR1 and CDR2 from the germline V gene are SQVTM and ANQGSEA. The protocol was immunoSEQ multiplex PCR, while the TCRdb copy is restricted to in-frame clones and leaves out a portion. The sample lists about 30,000 clones, more than 65% occurring once. This clone was observed once. Its target is unknown. Documented time point: baseline, week 1 (first vaccination visit). Stated treatment: pre-vaccination baseline after standard-of-care therapy. Regarding the study as a whole: Seemingly, top peripheral T cell clonotype changes bore no relation to pseudoprogression.

This chain connects TRBV29-1 to TRBJ1-4; no firm D call. The starting material was PBMCs, obtained from a glioma patient treated with radiotherapy, temozolomide or both. The clonotype originates from a man aged 25-45 years with glioma. The CDR3 DNA reads TGCAGCGCCTTCCAAGGGGAAAAACTGTTTTTT. The encoded protein is CSAFQGEKLFF.